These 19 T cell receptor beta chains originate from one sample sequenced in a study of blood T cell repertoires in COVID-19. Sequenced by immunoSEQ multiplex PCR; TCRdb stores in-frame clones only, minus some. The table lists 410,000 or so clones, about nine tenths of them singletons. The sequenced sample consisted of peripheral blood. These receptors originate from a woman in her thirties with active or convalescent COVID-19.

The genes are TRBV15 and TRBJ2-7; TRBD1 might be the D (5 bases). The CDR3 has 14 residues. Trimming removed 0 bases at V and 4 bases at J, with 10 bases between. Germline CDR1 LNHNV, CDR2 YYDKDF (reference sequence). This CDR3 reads CATSRETASYEQYF. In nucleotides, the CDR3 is TGTGCCACCAGCAGAGAGACAGCTTCTTACGAGCAGTACTTC.

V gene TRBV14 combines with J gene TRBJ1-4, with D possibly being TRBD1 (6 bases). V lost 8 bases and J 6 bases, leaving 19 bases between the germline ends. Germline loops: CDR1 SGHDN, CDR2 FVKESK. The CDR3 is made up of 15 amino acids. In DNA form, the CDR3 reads TGTGCCAGCTCCATAGGGGGAACGCTTGATGAAAAACTGTTTTTT. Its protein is CASSIGGTLDEKLFF.

DNA for the CDR3: TGTGCCAGCAGCTCCTCAGGGGACTCTGGAAACACCATATATTTT. As protein: CASSSSGDSGNTIYF. This chain uses TRBV11-2 with TRBJ1-3, with D tentatively TRBD1 (6 bases). Germline V gene sequence: CDR1 SGHAT, CDR2 FQNNGV. The CDR3 runs to 15 residues. V lost 4 bases to trimming and J lost 0 bases, with 10 bases between them.

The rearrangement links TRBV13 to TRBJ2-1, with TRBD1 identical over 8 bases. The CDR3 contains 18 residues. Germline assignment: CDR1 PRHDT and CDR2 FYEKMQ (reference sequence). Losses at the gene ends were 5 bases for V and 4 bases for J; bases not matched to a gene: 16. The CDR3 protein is CASSTPRTGTVDYNEQFF. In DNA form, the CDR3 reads TGTGCCAGCAGCACCCCGAGGACAGGGACGGTGGATTACAATGAGCAGTTCTTC.

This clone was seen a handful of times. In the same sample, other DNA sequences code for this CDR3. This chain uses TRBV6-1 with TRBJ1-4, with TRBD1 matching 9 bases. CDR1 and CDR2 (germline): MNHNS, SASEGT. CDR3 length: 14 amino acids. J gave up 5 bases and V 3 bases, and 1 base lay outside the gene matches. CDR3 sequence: CASSEGQGNEKLFF. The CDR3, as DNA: TGTGCCAGCAGTGAGGGACAGGGAAATGAAAAACTGTTTTTT.

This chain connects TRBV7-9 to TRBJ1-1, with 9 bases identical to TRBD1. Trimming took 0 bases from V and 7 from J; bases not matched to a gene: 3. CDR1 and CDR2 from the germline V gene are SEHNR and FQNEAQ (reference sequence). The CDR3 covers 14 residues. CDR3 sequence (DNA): TGTGCCAGCAGCTTAGCGATGACAGGGGGTGAAGCTTTCTTT. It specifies CASSLAMTGGEAFF.

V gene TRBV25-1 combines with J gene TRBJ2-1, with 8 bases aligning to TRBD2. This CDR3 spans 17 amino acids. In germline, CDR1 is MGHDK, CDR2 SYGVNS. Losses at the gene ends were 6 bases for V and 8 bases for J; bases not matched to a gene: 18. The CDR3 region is CASSRQRSSGSFDEQFF. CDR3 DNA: TGTGCCAGCAGCCGCCAGCGGTCAAGCGGGAGTTTCGATGAGCAGTTCTTC. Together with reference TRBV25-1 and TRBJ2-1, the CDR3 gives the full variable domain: EADIYQTPRYLVIGTGKKITLECSQTMGHDKMYWYQQDPGMELHLIHYSYGVNSTEKGDLSSESTVSRIRTEHFPLTLESARPSHTSQYLCASSRQRSSGSFDEQFFGPGTRLTVL.

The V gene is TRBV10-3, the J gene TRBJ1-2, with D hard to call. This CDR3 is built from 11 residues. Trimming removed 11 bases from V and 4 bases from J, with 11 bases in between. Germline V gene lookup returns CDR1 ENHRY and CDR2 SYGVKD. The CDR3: CAASDSYGYTF. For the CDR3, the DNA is TGTGCCGCCTCAGACTCCTATGGCTACACCTTC.

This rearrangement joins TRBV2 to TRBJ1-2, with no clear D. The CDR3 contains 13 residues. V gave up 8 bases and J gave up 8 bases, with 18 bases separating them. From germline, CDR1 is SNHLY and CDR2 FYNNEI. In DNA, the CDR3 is TGTGCCAGCTTACTTGGCCAGGCTATCGGCTACACCTTC. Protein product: CASLLGQAIGYTF.

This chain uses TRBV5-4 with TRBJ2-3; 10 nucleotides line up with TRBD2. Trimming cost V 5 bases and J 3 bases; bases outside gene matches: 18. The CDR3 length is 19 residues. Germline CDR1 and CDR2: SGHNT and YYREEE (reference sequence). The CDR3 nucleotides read TGTGCCAGCAGGGACTACTCGGAACTTCTAGCGGGAGAAACAGATACGCAGTATTTT. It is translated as CASRDYSELLAGETDTQYF.

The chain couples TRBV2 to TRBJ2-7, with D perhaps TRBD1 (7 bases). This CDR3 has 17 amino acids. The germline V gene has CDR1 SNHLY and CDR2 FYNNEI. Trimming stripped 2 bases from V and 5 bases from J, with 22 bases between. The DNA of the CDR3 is TGTGCCAGCAGTGAAAGGGGACAGCCGATTCGCGGGAACGAGCAGTACTTC. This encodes CASSERGQPIRGNEQYF.

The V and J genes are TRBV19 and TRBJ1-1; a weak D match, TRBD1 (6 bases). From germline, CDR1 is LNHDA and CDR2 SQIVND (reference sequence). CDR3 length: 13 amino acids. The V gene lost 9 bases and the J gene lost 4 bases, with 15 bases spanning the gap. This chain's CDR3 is CASYGQGSTEAFF. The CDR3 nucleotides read TGTGCCAGCTACGGGCAGGGGAGCACTGAAGCTTTCTTT.

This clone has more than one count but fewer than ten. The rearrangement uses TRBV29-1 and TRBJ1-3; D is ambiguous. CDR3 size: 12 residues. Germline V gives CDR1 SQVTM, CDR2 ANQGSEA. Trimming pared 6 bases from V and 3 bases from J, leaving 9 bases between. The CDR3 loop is CSVHGFGNTIYF. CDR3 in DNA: TGCAGCGTCCACGGGTTTGGAAACACCATATATTTT.

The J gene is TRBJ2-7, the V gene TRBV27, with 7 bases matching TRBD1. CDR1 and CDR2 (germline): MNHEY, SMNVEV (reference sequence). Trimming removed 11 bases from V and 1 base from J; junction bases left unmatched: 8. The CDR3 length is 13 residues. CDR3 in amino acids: CAVRQGISYEQYF. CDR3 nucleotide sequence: TGTGCCGTCCGACAGGGCATTTCCTACGAGCAGTACTTC.

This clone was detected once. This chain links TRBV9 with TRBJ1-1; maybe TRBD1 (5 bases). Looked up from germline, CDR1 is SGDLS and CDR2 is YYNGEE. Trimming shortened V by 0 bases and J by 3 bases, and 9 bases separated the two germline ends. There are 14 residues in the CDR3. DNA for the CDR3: TGTGCCAGCAGCGTAGAAGGGGCGTACACTGAAGCTTTCTTT. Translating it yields CASSVEGAYTEAFF.

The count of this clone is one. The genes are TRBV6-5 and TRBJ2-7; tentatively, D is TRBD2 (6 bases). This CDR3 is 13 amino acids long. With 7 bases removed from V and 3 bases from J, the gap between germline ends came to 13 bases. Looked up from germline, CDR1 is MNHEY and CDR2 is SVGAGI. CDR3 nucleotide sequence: TGTGCCAGCACCCGGGACTGGAACTACGAGCAGTACTTC. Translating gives CASTRDWNYEQYF.

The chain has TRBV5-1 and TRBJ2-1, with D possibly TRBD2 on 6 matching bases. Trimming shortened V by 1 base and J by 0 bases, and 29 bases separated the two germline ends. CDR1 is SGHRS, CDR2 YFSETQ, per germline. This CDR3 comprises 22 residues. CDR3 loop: CASSLPSMGGPGRSGSYNEQFF. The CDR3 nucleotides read TGCGCCAGCAGCTTGCCCTCCATGGGGGGTCCGGGACGATCAGGCTCCTACAATGAGCAGTTCTTC.

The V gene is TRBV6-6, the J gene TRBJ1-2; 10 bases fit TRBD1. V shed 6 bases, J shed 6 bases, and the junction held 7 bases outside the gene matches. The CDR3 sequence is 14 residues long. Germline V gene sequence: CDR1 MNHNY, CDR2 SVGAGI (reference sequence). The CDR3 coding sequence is TGTGCCAGCAGCCTATCCGGGACAGGGGATGGCTACACCTTC. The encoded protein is CASSLSGTGDGYTF.

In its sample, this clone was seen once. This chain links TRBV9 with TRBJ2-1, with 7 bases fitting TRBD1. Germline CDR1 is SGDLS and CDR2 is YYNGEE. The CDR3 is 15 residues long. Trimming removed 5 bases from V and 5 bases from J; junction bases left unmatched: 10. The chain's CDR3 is CASSHRDRKDNEQFF. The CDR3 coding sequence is TGTGCCAGCAGTCACCGGGACAGAAAAGACAATGAGCAGTTCTTC.